A selection of T cell receptor beta chains follows, all from one sample in a study of identical twins. TCRdb itself ran the 5' RACE reads through MiXCR, one entry per CDR3 protein. The sample shows roughly 250,000 distinct CDR3 sequences, around 15% of them seen only once. Sample: memory (CD45RO+) T cells sorted from blood. Receptors originate from a woman in her late teens or twenties in good health. Both conserved end residues are part of each CDR3. The order of the fields is CDR3 DNA, CDR3 protein, D gene, clone size, V gene, J gene. A D gene is named only where the DNA matches it firmly. Not all rows give a size; the values are once, few, many and, for expanded clones, a class.

DNA: TGTGCCAGCAGCTTTGAGGGGGCTGACGAAAACACCATATATTTT
CDR3: CASSFEGADENTIYF
D: TRBD1
size: few
V: TRBV5-5
J: TRBJ1-3

DNA: TGTGCCAGCCTCTCCGTACTAGCGGGGGCAGATACGCAGTATTTT
CDR3: CASLSVLAGADTQYF
D: TRBD2
size: few
V: TRBV12-3/TRBV12-4
J: TRBJ2-3

DNA: TGCAGTGCTAGAGATCAGGGGGGTGGCTACACCTTC
CDR3: CSARDQGGGYTF
D: TRBD1
size: few
V: TRBV20-1
J: TRBJ1-2

DNA: TGTGCCAGCAGGGGGCCCCTCCTTGAAGCTTTCTTT
CDR3: CASRGPLLEAFF
D: -
size: few
V: TRBV6-5
J: TRBJ1-1

DNA: TGTGCCAGCAGCTTAACAGCGGGTCTAAAAGAGACCCAGTACTTC
CDR3: CASSLTAGLKETQYF
D: -
size: many
V: TRBV7-7
J: TRBJ2-5

DNA: TGCAGCGCGGGGGTGAATGAGCAGTTCTTC
CDR3: CSAGVNEQFF
D: -
size: few
V: TRBV29-1
J: TRBJ2-1

DNA: TGTGCCAGCAGTGAAGGAGGACGGATCTATGGCTACACCTTC
CDR3: CASSEGGRIYGYTF
D: -
size: -
V: TRBV6-1
J: TRBJ1-2

DNA: TGCGCCAGCAGCCAAGGGACAGACCAAGAGACCCAGTACTTC
CDR3: CASSQGTDQETQYF
D: -
size: -
V: TRBV4-1
J: TRBJ2-5

DNA: TGCAGTGCTAGATTTAACGGACCTTCTCCGAACACCGGGGAGCTGTTTTTT
CDR3: CSARFNGPSPNTGELFF
D: -
size: few
V: TRBV20-1
J: TRBJ2-2

DNA: TGTGCCAGCAGCAATCTAGGTTCTGAGCAGTTCTTC
CDR3: CASSNLGSEQFF
D: -
size: few
V: TRBV3-1
J: TRBJ2-1